These 11 T cell receptor beta chains share one sample of origin, sequenced in a study of shared clonotypes between healthy human individuals. The data were produced by immunoSEQ multiplex PCR, yet TCRdb's version contains in-frame clones alone and is incomplete. This sample has 2 million to 2.5 million clones, with 80% to 95% found just once. Sequenced sample: naive CD4+ T cells from PBMCs. Subset meaning: CD45RA+ positively selected. The receptor set was obtained from a man younger than 35 in good health. Some clones in this sample may be carry-over from other donors' samples.

Concerning this clone: The same CDR3 is also encoded by other DNA sequences in this sample. The chain uses TRBV7-2 and TRBJ1-1, with 9 bases fitting TRBD1. Germline CDR1 is SGHTA and CDR2 is FQGNSA. J was trimmed by 4 bases and V by 4 bases; bases with no gene match: 1. The length of the CDR3 is 13 residues. CDR3 sequence (DNA): TGTGCCAGCAGCTCGGGACAGGGCACTGAAGCTTTCTTT. It yields the protein CASSSGQGTEAFF.

The chain carries TRBV4-2 and TRBJ1-5; no firm D call. The CDR3 extends over 15 amino acids. Trimming shortened V by 0 bases and J by 2 bases, and 8 bases separated the two germline ends. The V gene's germline CDR1 is LGHNA and CDR2 YNFKEQ. This CDR3 is CASSQEGFGNQPQHF. Here the CDR3 DNA reads TGTGCCAGCAGCCAAGAGGGGTTCGGCAATCAGCCCCAGCATTTT.

The CDR3 loop reads CASSMAGNTIYF. CDR3 sequence (DNA): TGTGCCAGTAGTATGGCTGGAAACACCATATATTTT. The chain links TRBV19 to TRBJ1-3; D is ambiguous. V lost 3 bases, J lost 2 bases, and 2 bases lay in between. Germline V gene sequence: CDR1 LNHDA, CDR2 SQIVND (reference sequence). CDR3 length: 12 residues.

J is TRBJ2-7 and V is TRBV5-5; 7 bases are shared with TRBD2. Looked up from germline, CDR1 is SGHKS and CDR2 is YYEKEE (reference sequence). This CDR3 is 15 amino acids long. V trimming: 6 bases; J trimming: 3 bases; junction bases outside the gene matches: 12. The CDR3 DNA reads as TGTGCCAGCAACCAGTCCCCGGCTAGCGGCTACGAGCAGTACTTC. Amino acids: CASNQSPASGYEQYF.

For this clone: The identical CDR3 is also encoded by other nucleotide sequences in the sample. The chain couples TRBV5-1 to TRBJ2-7; the D gene is possibly TRBD1 (7 bases). V was cut by 3 bases and J by 2 bases, with 12 bases left in between. The CDR3 has 14 residues. CDR1 is SGHRS, CDR2 YFSETQ, per germline. CDR3 residues: CASSWAGQTYEQYF. CDR3 DNA: TGCGCCAGCAGCTGGGCGGGACAGACCTACGAGCAGTACTTC.

J is TRBJ1-3 and V is TRBV7-9; TRBD1 agrees at 7 bases. Germline trimming cut 4 bases from V and 3 bases from J; bases unmatched to any gene: 9. The CDR3 has 16 amino acids. Germline loops: CDR1 SEHNR, CDR2 FQNEAQ (reference sequence). CDR3 nucleotides: TGTGCCAGCAGCTCACCGGGACAGCAGATTGGAAACACCATATATTTT. Translating it yields CASSSPGQQIGNTIYF.

This clone was recorded once. This chain connects TRBV7-9 to TRBJ1-1; D possibly corresponds to TRBD1 (6 bases). V lost 6 bases, J lost 4 bases, and 18 bases lay in between. The germline V gene encodes CDR1 SEHNR and CDR2 FQNEAQ (reference sequence). This CDR3 is built from 15 residues. The CDR3 sequence is CASSVRGAGGTEAFF. CDR3 DNA sequence: TGTGCCAGCAGTGTGCGGGGGGCCGGGGGCACTGAAGCTTTCTTT.

This chain joins TRBV27 and TRBJ2-7; TRBD1 agrees at 8 bases. Per germline, CDR1 MNHEY and CDR2 SMNVEV (reference sequence). Trimming at V came to 6 bases and at J to 1 base, leaving 2 bases not matched to a gene. The CDR3 consists of 13 residues. The CDR3 DNA sequence: TGTGCCAGCAGCTGGACAGGGTCCTACGAGCAGTACTTC. It is translated as CASSWTGSYEQYF.

The CDR3 sequence is CASSLFQGGFSSYEQYF. CDR3 DNA sequence: TGTGCCAGCTCACTTTTTCAGGGTGGGTTCAGCTCCTACGAGCAGTACTTC. The V and J genes are TRBV18 and TRBJ2-7, with TRBD1 as a possible D gene (5 bases). This CDR3 comprises 17 residues. Germline loops: CDR1 KGHSH, CDR2 LQKENI. Trimming cost V 4 bases and J 0 bases, with 19 bases left between them.

The chain uses TRBV28 and TRBJ1-5; D gene uncertain. Trimming pared 4 bases from V and 3 bases from J, leaving 7 bases between. The CDR3 is 13 residues long. Germline V lookup: CDR1 MDHEN, CDR2 SYDVKM. The CDR3 DNA reads as TGTGCCAGCAGTTCCCCCAACAATCAGCCCCAGCATTTT. This sequence encodes CASSSPNNQPQHF.

This rearrangement joins TRBV6-6 to TRBJ2-2; 8 bases match TRBD2. The length of the CDR3 is 14 residues. V was clipped by 6 bases and J by 5 bases; unmatched bases: 5. Looked up from germline, CDR1 is MNHNY and CDR2 is SVGAGI (reference sequence). CDR3 sequence: CASRSTSGTGELFF. CDR3 in DNA: TGTGCCAGCAGGTCCACTAGCGGTACCGGGGAGCTGTTTTTT.